The source of this T cell receptor beta chain is a study of blood T cell repertoires in COVID-19. Study background: COVID-19 samples from acute and convalescent phases originated in the United States, Italy and Spain. T cells, B-cell-depleted T cells, or PBMCs supplied cDNA or gDNA.

Methods used by the authors: Amplification from reference gene primers served as the basis for estimated nucleated cell counts. Repertoires were generated with immunoSEQ multiplex PCR, while TCRdb's copy carries only in-frame clones and drops some. That table furnishes V, J and clone size, whereas the DNA furnished D and trimming. The sample contains about 190,000 clones, less than 90% of which appear only once. Germline V gene sequence: CDR1 GTSNPN, CDR2 SVGIG (reference sequence). V lost 2 bases and J lost 10, with 18 bases in between. This CDR3 is 13 amino acids long. Sequencing was done on a sample of peripheral blood. This clonotype was obtained from a man younger than 40 with acute or convalescent COVID-19. V is TRBV30 and J is TRBJ2-7; D possibly corresponds to TRBD1 (6 bases). The CDR3 bases are TGTGCCTGGAGTTCCGGACAGCCCGCCGAACAGTACTTC. It encodes CAWSSGQPAEQYF.